These 3 T cell receptor gamma chains were all obtained from the same sample, sequenced in a study of γδ T cells in repeated Plasmodium falciparum infection. Gammadelta T cells were flow-sorted from PBMC into Vgamma9/Vdelta2+ and Vdelta2-negative populations for bulk analysis. TCRdb called clones from the multiplex PCR reads again using CATT. Of some 14,000 gamma-chain clones in the sample, 1.5% to 2% were seen once. The specimen was gamma-delta T cells from blood. The receptor source for this set is a pool of human donors (malaria-infected and uninfected, not separated).

For this clone: The TCRdb protein comes from a much larger clone and disagrees with this DNA's translation at residue 6, likely due to a read error; the protein given here is derived from the DNA. V and J are TRGV8 and TRGJ1 or TRGJ2. The J gene was not available in TCRdb and was assigned here by matching the DNA to germline segments. Germline V lookup: CDR1 VENAVY, CDR2 YDSYNSRV. The CDR3 sequence is 13 residues long. V shed 3 bases and J 8 bases; nucleotides not matched to a gene: 10. CDR3 sequence reads: CATWDLTRNKKLF. The CDR3 DNA reads TGTGCCACCTGGGATCTTACCAGGAATAAGAAACTCTTT.

This clone was counted ten times or more. The TCRdb protein, from a much larger clone, departs from this DNA's translation at residue 3, likely by read error; the protein shown derives from the DNA. V is TRGV9 and J is TRGJ1 or TRGJ2. Because TCRdb records no J gene, it was assigned here through a match of the DNA to germline. The germline V gene encodes CDR1 GITISATS and CDR2 ISYDGTV (reference sequence). The CDR3 runs 11 residues. The CDR3 loop reads CASWEAIKKLF. The CDR3 nucleotides are TGTGCCTCGTGGGAGGCGATTAAGAAACTCTTT.

As for this clone: TCRdb's listed protein matches a much larger clone and diverges from this DNA's translation at residue 7, likely through a read error; the protein shown comes from the DNA. The chain carries TRGV9 and TRGJ1 or TRGJ2. Trimming took 2 bases from V and 1 from J; bases not matched to a gene: 8. CDR3 length: 15 residues. Germline V gives CDR1 GITISATS, CDR2 ISYDGTV (reference sequence). CDR3 nucleotide sequence: TGTGCCTTGTGGGAGGCTCAACCTAATTATTATAAGAAACTCTTT. Its translation is CALWEAQPNYYKKLF.